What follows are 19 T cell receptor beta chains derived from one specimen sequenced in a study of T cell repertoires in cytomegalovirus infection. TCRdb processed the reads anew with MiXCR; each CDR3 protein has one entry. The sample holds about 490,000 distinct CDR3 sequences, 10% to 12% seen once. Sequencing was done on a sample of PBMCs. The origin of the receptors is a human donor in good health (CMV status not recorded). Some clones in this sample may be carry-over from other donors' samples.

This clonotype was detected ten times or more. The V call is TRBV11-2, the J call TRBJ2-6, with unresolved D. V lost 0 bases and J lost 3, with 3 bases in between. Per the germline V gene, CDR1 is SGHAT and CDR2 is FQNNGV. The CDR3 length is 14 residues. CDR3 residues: CASSLDLGANVLTF. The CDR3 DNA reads TGTGCCAGCAGCTTAGATCTTGGGGCCAACGTCCTGACTTTC.

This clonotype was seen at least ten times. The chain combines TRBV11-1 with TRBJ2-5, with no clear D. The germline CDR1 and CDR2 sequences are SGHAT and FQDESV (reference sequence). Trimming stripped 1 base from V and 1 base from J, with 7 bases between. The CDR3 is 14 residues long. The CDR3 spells CASSLERTQETQYF. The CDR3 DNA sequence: TGTGCCAGCAGCTTAGAAAGGACCCAAGAGACCCAGTACTTC.

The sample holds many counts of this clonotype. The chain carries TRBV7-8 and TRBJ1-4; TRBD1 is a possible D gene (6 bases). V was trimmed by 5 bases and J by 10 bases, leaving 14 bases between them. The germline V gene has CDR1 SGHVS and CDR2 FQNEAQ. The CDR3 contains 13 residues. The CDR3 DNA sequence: TGTGCCAGCAGCGCAGGACAGCAAGTAAAACTGTTTTTT. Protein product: CASSAGQQVKLFF.

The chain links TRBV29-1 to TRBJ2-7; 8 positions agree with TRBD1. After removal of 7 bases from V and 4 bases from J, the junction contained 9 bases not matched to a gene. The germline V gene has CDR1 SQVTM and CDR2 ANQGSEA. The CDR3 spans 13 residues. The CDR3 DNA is TGCAGCGCCGCCGGGACAGGAATTTACGAGCAGTACTTC. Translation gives CSAAGTGIYEQYF.

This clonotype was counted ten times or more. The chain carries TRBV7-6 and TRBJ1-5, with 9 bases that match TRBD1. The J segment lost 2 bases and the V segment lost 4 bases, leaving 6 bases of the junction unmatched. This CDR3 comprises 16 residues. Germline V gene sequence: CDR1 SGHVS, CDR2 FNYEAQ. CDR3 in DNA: TGTGCCAGCAGCTCCGGGACAGGGATGGGCAATCAGCCCCAGCATTTT. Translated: CASSSGTGMGNQPQHF.

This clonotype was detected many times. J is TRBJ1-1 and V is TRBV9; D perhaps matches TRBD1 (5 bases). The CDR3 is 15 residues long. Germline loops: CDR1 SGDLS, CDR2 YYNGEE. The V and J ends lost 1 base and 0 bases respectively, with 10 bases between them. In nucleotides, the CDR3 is TGTGCCAGCAGCGTATCAGGACACATGAACACTGAAGCTTTCTTT. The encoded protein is CASSVSGHMNTEAFF.

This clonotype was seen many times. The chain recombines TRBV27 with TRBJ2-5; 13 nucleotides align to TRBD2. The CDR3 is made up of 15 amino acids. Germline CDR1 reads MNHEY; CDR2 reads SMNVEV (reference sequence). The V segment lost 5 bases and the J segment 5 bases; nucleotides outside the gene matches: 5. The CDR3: CASSRTSGSGETQYF. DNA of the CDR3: TGTGCCAGCAGTAGGACTAGCGGGAGCGGTGAGACCCAGTACTTC.

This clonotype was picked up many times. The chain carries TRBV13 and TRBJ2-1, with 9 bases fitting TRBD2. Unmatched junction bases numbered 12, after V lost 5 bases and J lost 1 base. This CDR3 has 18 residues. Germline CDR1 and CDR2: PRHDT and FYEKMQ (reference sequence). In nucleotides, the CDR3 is TGTGCCAGCAGCCCCTTTGGCGGCGGGGGGGCTTCCTACAATGAGCAGTTCTTC. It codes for CASSPFGGGGASYNEQFF.

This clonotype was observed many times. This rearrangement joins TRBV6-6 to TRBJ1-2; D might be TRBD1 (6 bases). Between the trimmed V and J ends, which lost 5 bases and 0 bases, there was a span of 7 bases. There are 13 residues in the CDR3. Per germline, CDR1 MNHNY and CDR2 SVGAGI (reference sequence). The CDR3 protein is CASSGTTNYGYTF. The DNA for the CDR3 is TGTGCCAGCAGTGGGACAACTAACTATGGCTACACCTTC.

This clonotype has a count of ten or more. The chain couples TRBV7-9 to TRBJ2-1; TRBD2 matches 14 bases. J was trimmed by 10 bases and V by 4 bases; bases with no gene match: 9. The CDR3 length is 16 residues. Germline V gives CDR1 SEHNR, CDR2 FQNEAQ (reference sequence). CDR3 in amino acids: CASSSRLAGGPQEQFF. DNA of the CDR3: TGTGCCAGCAGCTCCCGACTAGCGGGAGGGCCACAGGAGCAGTTCTTC. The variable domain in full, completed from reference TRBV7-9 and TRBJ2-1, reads DTGVSQNPRHKITKRGQNVTFRCDPISEHNRLYWYRQTLGQGPEFLTYFQNEAQLEKSRLLSDRFSAERPKGSFSTLEIQRTEQGDSAMYLCASSSRLAGGPQEQFFGPGTRLTVL.

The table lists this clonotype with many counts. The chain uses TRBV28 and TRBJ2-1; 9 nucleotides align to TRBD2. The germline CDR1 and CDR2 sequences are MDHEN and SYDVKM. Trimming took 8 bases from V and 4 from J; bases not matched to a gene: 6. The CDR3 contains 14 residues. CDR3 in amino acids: CASEVAGAYNEQFF. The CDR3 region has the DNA TGTGCCAGCGAAGTAGCGGGAGCTTACAATGAGCAGTTCTTC.

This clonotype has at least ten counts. CDR3 sequence: CASSLVAGGPTGELFF. In DNA form, the CDR3 reads TGTGCCAGCAGCTTAGTAGCGGGGGGCCCAACCGGGGAGCTGTTTTTT. V gene TRBV11-1 combines with J gene TRBJ2-2, with 10 bases lining up with TRBD2. With 1 base clipped from V and 5 bases from J, the junction kept 4 bases outside the gene matches. The CDR3 totals 16 residues. Germline V gives CDR1 SGHAT, CDR2 FQDESV (reference sequence).

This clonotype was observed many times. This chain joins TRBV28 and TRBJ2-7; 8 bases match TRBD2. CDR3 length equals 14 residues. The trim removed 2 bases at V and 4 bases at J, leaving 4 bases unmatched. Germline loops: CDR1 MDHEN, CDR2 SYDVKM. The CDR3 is CASSLGGRYYEQYF. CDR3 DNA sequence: TGTGCCAGCAGTTTAGGCGGGAGGTATTACGAGCAGTACTTC.

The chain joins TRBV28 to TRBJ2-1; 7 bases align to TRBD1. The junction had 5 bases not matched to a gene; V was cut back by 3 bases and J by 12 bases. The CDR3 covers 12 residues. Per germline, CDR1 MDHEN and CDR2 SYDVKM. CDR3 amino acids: CASSLRGLGQFF. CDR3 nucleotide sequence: TGTGCCAGCAGTTTGAGGGGGCTAGGGCAGTTCTTC.

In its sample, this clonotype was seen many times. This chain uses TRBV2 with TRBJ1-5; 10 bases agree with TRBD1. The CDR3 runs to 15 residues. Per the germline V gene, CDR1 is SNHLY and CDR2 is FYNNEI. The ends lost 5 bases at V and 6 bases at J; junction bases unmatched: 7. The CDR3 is CASSRQGASGQPQHF. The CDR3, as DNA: TGTGCCAGCAGTAGACAGGGGGCGAGTGGTCAGCCCCAGCATTTT.

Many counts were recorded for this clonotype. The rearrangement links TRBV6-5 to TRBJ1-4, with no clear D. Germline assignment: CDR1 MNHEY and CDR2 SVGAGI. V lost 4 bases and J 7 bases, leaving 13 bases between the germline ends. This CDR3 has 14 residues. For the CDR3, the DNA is TGTGCCAGCAGTTTGGTGCCGAAGGGTGAAAAACTGTTTTTT. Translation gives CASSLVPKGEKLFF.

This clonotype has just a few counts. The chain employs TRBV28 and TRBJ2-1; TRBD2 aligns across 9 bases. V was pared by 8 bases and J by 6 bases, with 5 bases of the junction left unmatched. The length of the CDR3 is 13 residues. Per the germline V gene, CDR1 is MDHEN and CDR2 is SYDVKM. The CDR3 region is CASVSGRSNEQFF. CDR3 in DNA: TGTGCCAGCGTCAGCGGGAGGAGCAATGAGCAGTTCTTC. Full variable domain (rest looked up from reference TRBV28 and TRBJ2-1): DVKVTQSSRYLVKRTGEKVFLECVQDMDHENMFWYRQDPGLGLRLIYFSYDVKMKEKGDIPEGYSVSREKKERFSLILESASTNQTSMYLCASVSGRSNEQFFGPGTRLTVL.

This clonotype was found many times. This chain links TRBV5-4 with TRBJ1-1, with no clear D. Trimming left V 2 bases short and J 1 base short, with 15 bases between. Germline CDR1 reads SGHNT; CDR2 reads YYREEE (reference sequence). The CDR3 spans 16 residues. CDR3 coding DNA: TGTGCCAGCAGCTTAGGTCCAGGTTCGACGAACACTGAAGCTTTCTTT. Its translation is CASSLGPGSTNTEAFF.

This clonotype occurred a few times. The CDR3 loop reads CASSIVTANEQFF. Written as DNA, the CDR3 is TGTGCCAGTAGTATAGTCACGGCAAATGAGCAGTTCTTC. The chain couples TRBV19 to TRBJ2-1; D gene ambiguous. The CDR3 extends over 13 amino acids. Germline CDR1 is LNHDA and CDR2 is SQIVND (reference sequence). Trimming pared 1 base from V and 7 bases from J, leaving 8 bases between.